The 20 T cell receptor beta chains presented below share a single source sample, sequenced in a study of blood T cell repertoires in COVID-19. Sequencing was performed with immunoSEQ multiplex PCR; in TCRdb, only in-frame clones are kept and a portion is missing. Of about 48,000 clones listed, roughly nine tenths are singletons. Sequenced: peripheral blood. These receptors came from an older man with acute or convalescent COVID-19.

This clone showed up just a few times. This chain uses TRBV12-3 or TRBV12-4 with TRBJ1-2, with 7 bases identical to TRBD1. V gave up 7 bases and J gave up 8 bases; unmatched junction bases: 10. The CDR3 sequence is 13 residues long. The chain's CDR3 is CASNLEGARGYTF. CDR3 bases: TGTGCCAGCAATCTAGAGGGGGCGCGGGGCTACACCTTC.

This chain connects TRBV7-3 to TRBJ2-5, with D tentatively TRBD2 (6 bases). This CDR3 region has 16 residues. V was clipped by 1 base and J by 5 bases, with 17 bases between them. The germline CDR1 and CDR2 sequences are SGHTA and FQGTGA. The CDR3 nucleotides are TGTGCCAGCAGCTTAAATTCCCCTGGACTATCGGAGACCCAGTACTTC. Protein sequence: CASSLNSPGLSETQYF.

The chain carries TRBV27 and TRBJ1-2, with 10 bases aligning to TRBD1. Germline trimming cut 3 bases from V and 4 bases from J; bases unmatched to any gene: 5. The CDR3 spans 15 residues. Germline V lookup: CDR1 MNHEY, CDR2 SMNVEV (reference sequence). The CDR3: CASSFRDRGRYGYTF. CDR3 coding DNA: TGTGCCAGCAGTTTCCGGGACAGGGGCCGCTATGGCTACACCTTC.

The chain uses TRBV7-2 and TRBJ2-3; 8 nucleotides agree with TRBD2. After removal of 1 base from V and 7 bases from J, the junction contained 4 bases not matched to a gene. This CDR3 is built from 14 residues. Germline CDR1 reads SGHTA; CDR2 reads FQGNSA. The CDR3: CASSLEGLANTQYF. The CDR3 DNA sequence: TGTGCCAGCAGCTTAGAAGGACTAGCTAATACGCAGTATTTT.

The V gene is TRBV19, the J gene TRBJ2-2; tentative D call: TRBD1 (5 bases). V lost 6 bases to trimming and J lost 1 base, with 15 bases between them. The CDR3 runs 16 residues. CDR1 and CDR2 from the germline V gene are LNHDA and SQIVND (reference sequence). CDR3 sequence reads: CASSRATDQNTGELFF. The CDR3 DNA reads TGTGCCAGTAGCAGGGCAACAGACCAGAACACCGGGGAGCTGTTTTTT.

The V call is TRBV4-3, the J call TRBJ1-4, with D possibly TRBD1 on 5 matching bases. The V gene's germline CDR1 is LGHNA and CDR2 YSLEER. The CDR3 length is 15 residues. The V and J ends lost 4 bases and 3 bases respectively, with 12 bases between them. CDR3 in amino acids: CASSLQGLANEKLFF. The CDR3 DNA reads as TGCGCCAGCAGCCTCCAGGGCTTGGCTAATGAAAAACTGTTTTTT.

The genes are TRBV7-2 and TRBJ2-1, with TRBD1 identical over 7 bases. CDR1 SGHTA and CDR2 FQGNSA come from the germline V gene. V shed 6 bases, J shed 7 bases, and the junction held 12 bases outside the gene matches. This CDR3 region has 15 residues. The CDR3 reads CASSYDLTGSNEQFF. The DNA for the CDR3 is TGTGCCAGCAGTTACGACTTGACAGGGAGTAATGAGCAGTTCTTC.

The chain employs TRBV2 and TRBJ2-3, with TRBD2 identical over 12 bases. The CDR3 totals 15 residues. V was clipped by 6 bases and J by 3 bases; unmatched bases: 4. In germline, CDR1 is SNHLY, CDR2 FYNNEI. The CDR3 loop is CASRRTSGETDTQYF. Written as DNA, the CDR3 is TGTGCCAGCAGACGGACTAGCGGGGAGACAGATACGCAGTATTTT.

The chain couples TRBV7-6 to TRBJ1-3; D gene ambiguous. This CDR3 has 17 amino acids. CDR1 SGHVS and CDR2 FNYEAQ come from the germline V gene. Trimming cost V 5 bases and J 0 bases, with 17 bases left between them. The CDR3 nucleotides are TGTGCCAGCAGCCCGCGGTGGCGGGGTAGCTCTGGAAACACCATATATTTT. It is translated as CASSPRWRGSSGNTIYF.

The V and J genes are TRBV27 and TRBJ1-4; 8 bases fit TRBD1. CDR3 length equals 12 residues. Germline V gene data show CDR1 as MNHEY and CDR2 as SMNVEV (reference sequence). V dropped 6 bases and J dropped 10; count of bases not matched to a gene: 4. The CDR3 nucleotides are TGTGCCAGCAGACCCACAGGGGGAAAACTGTTTTTT. This codes for CASRPTGGKLFF.

The chain is built from TRBV29-1 and TRBJ1-2; 11 bases match TRBD1. This CDR3 region has 13 residues. V dropped 5 bases and J dropped 4; count of bases not matched to a gene: 3. Germline V CDR1 and CDR2: SQVTM, ANQGSEA. DNA of the CDR3: TGCAGCGTTCGGACAGGGGGCGGCTATGGCTACACCTTC. This gives the protein CSVRTGGGYGYTF.

CDR3 DNA: TGTGCCAGCAGGCGGACTAGCGGAAACACCGGGGAGCTGTTTTTT. Amino acids: CASRRTSGNTGELFF. The rearrangement links TRBV6-1 to TRBJ2-2; 10 bases are shared with TRBD2. The CDR3 is made up of 15 amino acids. The germline CDR1 and CDR2 sequences are MNHNS and SASEGT. J lost 2 bases, V lost 6 bases, and 3 bases had no gene match.

The chain is built from TRBV7-2 and TRBJ1-1; D not resolved. Trimming shortened V by 5 bases and J by 1 base, and 11 bases separated the two germline ends. The CDR3 totals 14 residues. Germline V gene lookup returns CDR1 SGHTA and CDR2 FQGNSA. CDR3 residues: CASSPGITNTEAFF. CDR3 sequence (DNA): TGTGCCAGCAGCCCGGGGATCACGAACACTGAAGCTTTCTTT.

This chain links TRBV7-9 with TRBJ2-5; possible D gene TRBD1, 6 bases. There are 15 residues in the CDR3. The germline CDR1 and CDR2 sequences are SEHNR and FQNEAQ (reference sequence). V was shortened by 5 bases and J by 5 bases, with 18 bases between the two germline ends. The CDR3 here is CASSPRQDWTETQYF. The CDR3 coding sequence is TGTGCCAGCAGCCCGAGACAGGATTGGACGGAGACCCAGTACTTC.

V and J are TRBV13 and TRBJ2-7; D not certain. The germline gives CDR1 PRHDT, CDR2 FYEKMQ (reference sequence). CDR3 size: 13 residues. Trimming stripped 4 bases from V and 0 bases from J, with 7 bases between. The CDR3 nucleotides are TGTGCCAGCAGCTCGGGTATCTCCTACGAGCAGTACTTC. Its protein is CASSSGISYEQYF. Looking up the rest from reference TRBV13 and TRBJ2-7 gives the full variable domain: AAGVIQSPRHLIKEKRETATLKCYPIPRHDTVYWYQQGPGQDPQFLISFYEKMQSDKGSIPDRFSAQQFSDYHSELNMSSLELGDSALYFCASSSGISYEQYFGPGTRLTVT.

The chain combines TRBV28 with TRBJ2-1; 13 bases line up with TRBD2. Trimming cost V 5 bases and J 1 base; bases outside gene matches: 20. The CDR3 is 22 residues long. CDR1 and CDR2 (germline): MDHEN, SYDVKM. CDR3 sequence: CASSPTTRLAGGWGGSYNEQFF. In DNA form, the CDR3 reads TGTGCCAGCAGTCCAACAACCAGACTAGCGGGGGGCTGGGGAGGGTCCTACAATGAGCAGTTCTTC.

This sequence joins TRBV6-1 and TRBJ1-1, with 10 bases fitting TRBD1. With V trimmed by 2 bases and J by 5 bases, 2 bases remained unmatched. This CDR3 comprises 14 residues. Germline loops: CDR1 MNHNS, CDR2 SASEGT. The CDR3 reads CASSEPDRGTEAFF. The CDR3 bases are TGTGCCAGCAGTGAACCGGACAGGGGGACTGAAGCTTTCTTT.

This clone has only a few counts. The chain has TRBV30 and TRBJ2-4, with a tentative D call TRBD1 (6 bases). Germline CDR1 and CDR2: GTSNPN and SVGIG (reference sequence). The CDR3 runs to 16 residues. V was shortened by 0 bases and J by 2 bases, with 14 bases between the two germline ends. CDR3 in DNA: TGTGCCTGGAGTGTATCTAGAGGGGGACCCAAAAACATTCAGTACTTC. Protein: CAWSVSRGGPKNIQYF.

The chain is built from TRBV20-1 and TRBJ2-3; D gene uncertain. V was clipped by 3 bases and J by 0 bases, with 7 bases between them. The CDR3 is made up of 13 amino acids. Germline assignment: CDR1 DFQATT and CDR2 SNEGSKA (reference sequence). Here the CDR3 reads CSASMASTDTQYF. CDR3 DNA: TGCAGTGCTAGTATGGCTAGCACAGATACGCAGTATTTT.

The chain links TRBV6-6 to TRBJ2-7, with D tentatively TRBD1 (5 bases). The germline V gene encodes CDR1 MNHNY and CDR2 SVGAGI (reference sequence). V was pared by 10 bases and J by 1 base, with 20 bases between. The CDR3 has 15 amino acids. The CDR3 region has the DNA TGTGCCACCAAATTCGGGCAGGGATGGTCCTACGAGCAGTACTTC. It is translated as CATKFGQGWSYEQYF.